This TCR beta chain was captured in a study of human T cells and chemical hapten exposure. Study results and limitations: Versus controls, expanded TCRs had significantly more large CDR3 similarity clusters. TCRs exceeding a frequency of 1 in 1000 stayed unchanged under DPC sensitization.

Unique molecular identifiers were attached to individual cDNA molecules during library preparation. MiXCR was run by TCRdb on the RACE reads, yielding one entry per CDR3 protein. The sample includes some 79,000 distinct CDR3 sequences, 11% seen only once; the top ten take 3.7%. Germline assignment: CDR1 MNHNY and CDR2 SVGAGI (reference sequence). The CDR3 covers 13 residues. V was clipped by 5 bases and J by 2 bases, with 10 bases between them. This clonotype showed up just a few times. The antigen remains unidentified. Time point in this sample: patch test 3, about 24 weeks after DPC sensitization. Treatment reported: therapeutic diphenylcyclopropenone sensitization with weekly scalp DPC.

The TCR sequence derives from a woman aged 50 to 60 with alopecia areata. Some clones in this sample may be carry-over from other donors' samples. The chain carries TRBV6-6 and TRBJ2-7, with D unresolved. The material was whole blood, obtained in connection with sensitization to the hapten diphenylcyclopropenone (DPC). The CDR3 DNA reads TGTGCCAGCAGTCTCACTCCTCCCTACGAGCAGTACTTC. This translates into CASSLTPPYEQYF.